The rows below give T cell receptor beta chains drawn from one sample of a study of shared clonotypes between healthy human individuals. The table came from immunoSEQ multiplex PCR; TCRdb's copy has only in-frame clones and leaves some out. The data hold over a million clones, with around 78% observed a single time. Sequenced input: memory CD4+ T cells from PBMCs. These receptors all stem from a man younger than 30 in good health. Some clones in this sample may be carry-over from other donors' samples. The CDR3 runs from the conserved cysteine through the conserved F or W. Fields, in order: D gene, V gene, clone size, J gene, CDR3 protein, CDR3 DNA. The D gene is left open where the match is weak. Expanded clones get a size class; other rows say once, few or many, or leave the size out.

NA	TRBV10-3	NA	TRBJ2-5	CAISGARSGETQYF	TGTGCCATCAGTGGGGCCCGATCGGGGGAGACCCAGTACTTC
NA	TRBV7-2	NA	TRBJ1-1	CASSLARGTEAFF	TGTGCCAGCAGCTTAGCGCGGGGCACTGAAGCTTTCTTT
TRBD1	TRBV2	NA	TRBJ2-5	CASRTGGEETQYF	TGTGCCAGCAGAACAGGGGGCGAAGAGACCCAGTACTTC
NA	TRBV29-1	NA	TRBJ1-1	CSVDRDPRDTEAFF	TGCAGCGTTGACAGGGACCCCCGGGACACTGAAGCTTTCTTT
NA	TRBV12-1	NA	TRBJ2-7	CASSFRTSGSYEQYF	TGTGCCAGCAGCTTTCGGACTAGCGGATCCTACGAGCAGTACTTC
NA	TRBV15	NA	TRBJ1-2	CATSSTSWVNYGYTF	TGTGCCACCAGCAGCACCAGCTGGGTCAACTATGGCTACACCTTC
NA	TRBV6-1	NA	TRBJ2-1	CASSGLETRPIGEQFF	TGTGCCAGCAGTGGGCTGGAGACCAGGCCCATTGGTGAGCAGTTCTTC
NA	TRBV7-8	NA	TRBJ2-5	CASSLDGGETQYF	TGTGCCAGCAGCTTAGACGGGGGAGAGACCCAGTACTTC
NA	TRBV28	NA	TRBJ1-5	CASLKMGAHSNQPQHF	TGTGCCAGCCTTAAGATGGGGGCCCATAGCAATCAGCCCCAGCATTTT
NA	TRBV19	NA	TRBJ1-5	CASSNTGLGQPQHF	TGTGCCAGTAGTAATACAGGGTTAGGTCAGCCCCAGCATTTT
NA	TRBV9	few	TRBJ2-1	CASSVEPPSDYNEQFF	TGTGCCAGCAGCGTAGAGCCCCCGAGCGACTACAATGAGCAGTTCTTC
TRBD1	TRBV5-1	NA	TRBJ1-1	CASSAGTGFMNTEAFF	TGCGCCAGCAGCGCTGGGACAGGGTTTATGAACACTGAAGCTTTCTTT
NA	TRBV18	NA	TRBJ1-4	CASSANAGEPTNEKLFF	TGTGCCAGCTCCGCCAACGCAGGGGAGCCAACTAATGAAAAACTGTTTTTT
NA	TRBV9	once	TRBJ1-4	CASSVDRGGTNEKLFF	TGTGCCAGCAGCGTAGATCGGGGTGGTACTAATGAAAAACTGTTTTTT
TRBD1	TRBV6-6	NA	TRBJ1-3	CASLQGAGGNTIYF	TGTGCCAGTCTCCAGGGGGCAGGTGGAAACACCATATATTTT
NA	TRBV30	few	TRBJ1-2	CAWSMSGLGMRGYTF	TGTGCCTGGAGTATGTCCGGACTAGGGATGCGTGGCTACACCTTC
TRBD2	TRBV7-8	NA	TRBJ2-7	CASSLSGSALHEQYF	TGTGCCAGCAGCTTAAGCGGGAGTGCTCTCCACGAGCAGTACTTC
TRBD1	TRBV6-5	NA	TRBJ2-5	CASSSQGAMQTQYF	TGTGCCAGCAGTTCTCAGGGGGCGATGCAGACCCAGTACTTC
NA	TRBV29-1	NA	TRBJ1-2	CSVLQGGTNEGYTF	TGCAGCGTTCTACAAGGGGGGACAAATGAGGGCTACACCTTC
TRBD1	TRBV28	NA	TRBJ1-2	CASSLMDRVLVGYTF	TGTGCCAGCAGTTTAATGGACAGGGTATTGGTGGGCTACACCTTC
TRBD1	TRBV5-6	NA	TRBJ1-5	CASSTGTGGQPQHF	TGTGCCAGCAGCACGGGGACAGGGGGTCAGCCCCAGCATTTT
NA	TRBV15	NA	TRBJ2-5	CATSTTTGRRRETQYF	TGTGCCACCAGCACCACGACAGGCCGGCGCCGAGAGACCCAGTACTTC
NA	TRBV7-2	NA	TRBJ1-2	CASSLATAFYGNYGYTF	TGTGCCAGCAGCTTAGCCACAGCATTCTATGGTAACTATGGCTACACCTTC
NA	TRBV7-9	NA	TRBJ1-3	CASSLVSGNTIYF	TGTGCCAGCAGCTTAGTATCTGGAAACACCATATATTTT
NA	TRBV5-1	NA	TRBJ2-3	CASREPSRTDTQYF	TGCGCCAGCAGGGAGCCTAGCCGCACAGATACGCAGTATTTT
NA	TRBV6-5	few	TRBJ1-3	CASSYSIATGNTIYF	TGTGCCAGCAGTTACTCGATAGCAACTGGAAACACCATATATTTT
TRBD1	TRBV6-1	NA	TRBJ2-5	CATGEGARETQYF	TGTGCCACCGGAGAGGGGGCGCGGGAGACCCAGTACTTC
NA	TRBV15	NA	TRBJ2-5	CATSRDTGTETQYF	TGTGCCACCAGCAGAGATACCGGGACAGAGACCCAGTACTTC
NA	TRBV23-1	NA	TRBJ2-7	CASSQSVRDGSSYEQYF	TGCGCCAGCAGTCAATCAGTACGGGACGGGAGCTCCTACGAGCAGTACTTC
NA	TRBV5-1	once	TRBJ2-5	CASSTRETQYF	TGCGCCAGCAGCACACGGGAGACCCAGTACTTC
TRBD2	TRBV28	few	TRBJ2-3	CASSFSSGGLDTQYF	TGTGCCAGCAGTTTCTCTAGCGGGGGCTTAGATACGCAGTATTTT
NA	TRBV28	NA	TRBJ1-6	CASSLREGRSSPLHF	TGTGCCAGCAGTTTGCGCGAGGGGAGGAGTTCACCCCTCCACTTT
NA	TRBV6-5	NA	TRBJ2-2	CASSLLQSNRGELFF	TGTGCCAGCAGTCTCCTTCAGAGTAACCGGGGGGAGCTGTTTTTT
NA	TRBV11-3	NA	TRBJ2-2	CASSPHMNTGELFF	TGTGCCAGCAGCCCGCACATGAACACCGGGGAGCTGTTTTTT
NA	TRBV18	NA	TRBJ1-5	CASSRGSGDRDQPQHF	TGTGCCAGCTCCCGAGGATCCGGGGATCGGGATCAGCCCCAGCATTTT
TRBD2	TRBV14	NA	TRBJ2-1	CASRSGGTSGRNEQFF	TGTGCCAGCAGATCTGGGGGGACTAGCGGGAGGAATGAGCAGTTCTTC
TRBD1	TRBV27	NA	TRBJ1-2	CASSFGRGLYGYTF	TGTGCCAGCAGTTTTGGCAGGGGGCTCTATGGCTACACCTTC
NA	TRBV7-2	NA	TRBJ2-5	CASSLHPRQTQYF	TGTGCCAGCAGCCTGCACCCCCGGCAGACCCAGTACTTC
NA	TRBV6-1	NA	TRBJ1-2	CASSESGVYGYTF	TGTGCCAGCAGTGAGTCAGGCGTGTATGGCTACACCTTC
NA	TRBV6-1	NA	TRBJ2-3	CASSENIGDYATQYF	TGTGCCAGCAGTGAAAACATAGGAGACTACGCTACGCAGTATTTT
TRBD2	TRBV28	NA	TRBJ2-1	CASSLDGRTGNEQFF	TGTGCCAGCAGTTTAGACGGGAGGACCGGGAATGAGCAGTTCTTC
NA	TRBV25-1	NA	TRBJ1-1	CASTDTGRGMNTEAFF	TGTGCCAGCACCGATACAGGGCGGGGGATGAACACTGAAGCTTTCTTT
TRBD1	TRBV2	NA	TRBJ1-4	CASKRDRGLGKLFF	TGTGCCAGCAAAAGGGACAGGGGGCTAGGAAAACTGTTTTTT
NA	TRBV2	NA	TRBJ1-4	CASSRRSPTNEKLFF	TGTGCCAGCAGCCGGCGCAGCCCAACTAATGAAAAACTGTTTTTT
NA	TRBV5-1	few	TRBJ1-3	CASSLVPAYSGNTIYF	TGCGCCAGCAGCTTGGTCCCGGCTTACTCTGGAAACACCATATATTTT
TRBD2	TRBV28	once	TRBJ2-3	CASSEPGLVGTDTQYF	TGTGCCAGCAGTGAACCGGGACTAGTGGGGACAGATACGCAGTATTTT
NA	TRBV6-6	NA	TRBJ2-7	CASSAGGYEQYF	TGTGCCAGCAGTGCCGGAGGCTACGAGCAGTACTTC
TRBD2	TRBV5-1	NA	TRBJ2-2	CASFRTSGANTGELFF	TGCGCCAGTTTCCGGACTAGCGGAGCGAACACCGGGGAGCTGTTTTTT
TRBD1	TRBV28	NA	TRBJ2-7	CASRETGSPNYEQYF	TGTGCCAGCAGAGAGACAGGGTCCCCCAACTACGAGCAGTACTTC
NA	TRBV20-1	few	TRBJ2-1	CSARNGNEQFF	TGCAGTGCTAGAAATGGGAATGAGCAGTTCTTC
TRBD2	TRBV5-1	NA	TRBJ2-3	CASKVLAGVKDTQYF	TGCGCCAGCAAGGTATTGGCGGGAGTAAAAGATACGCAGTATTTT
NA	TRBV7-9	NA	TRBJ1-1	CASSFERGEAFF	TGTGCCAGCAGCTTCGAGCGGGGTGAAGCTTTCTTT
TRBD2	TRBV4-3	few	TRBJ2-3	CASSQELAGGPQDTQYF	TGCGCCAGCAGCCAGGAGCTAGCGGGAGGGCCACAAGATACGCAGTATTTT
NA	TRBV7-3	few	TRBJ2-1	CASSPSGTSNEQFF	TGTGCCAGCAGCCCCTCCGGGACAAGCAATGAGCAGTTCTTC
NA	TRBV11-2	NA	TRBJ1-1	CASSFLRGIRGTEAFF	TGTGCCAGCAGCTTTCTCAGGGGCATCCGGGGCACTGAAGCTTTCTTT
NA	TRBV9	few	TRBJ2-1	CASSVEPGVAYNEQFF	TGTGCCAGCAGCGTAGAACCGGGGGTGGCCTACAATGAGCAGTTCTTC
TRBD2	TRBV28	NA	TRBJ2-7	CASDTGTSGTYEQYF	TGTGCCAGCGATACTGGGACTAGCGGGACCTACGAGCAGTACTTC
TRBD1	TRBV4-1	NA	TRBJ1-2	CASSQGQGGGYGYTF	TGCGCCAGCAGCCAAGGACAGGGAGGAGGCTATGGCTACACCTTC